The 26 T cell receptor beta chains presented below share a single source sample, sequenced in a study of control samples from healthy donors and cancer patients. Assay: immunoSEQ multiplex PCR; the TCRdb copy retains only in-frame clones and omits some. The repertoire has approximately 20,000 clones, approximately 80% of them found once; the top ten carry over 25%. The sample comprised PBMCs. The receptors stem from a woman between 65 and 79 years old with lung cancer.

The chain carries TRBV29-1 and TRBJ1-2; 9 nucleotides agree with TRBD1. Trimming cost V 6 bases and J 0 bases; bases outside gene matches: 2. Germline V gene lookup returns CDR1 SQVTM and CDR2 ANQGSEA. The CDR3 contains 13 residues. CDR3 in DNA: TGCAGCGTGGGGACAGGGACTAACTATGGCTACACCTTC. Translating it yields CSVGTGTNYGYTF.

V is TRBV5-5 and J is TRBJ2-5; possibly TRBD1 for D (6 bases). Trimming cost V 4 bases and J 2 bases, with 9 bases left between them. This CDR3 is 13 amino acids long. Germline-derived CDR1 and CDR2 are SGHKS and YYEKEE (reference sequence). In DNA form, the CDR3 reads TGTGCCAGCAGCCGGGGACATCAAGAGACCCAGTACTTC. Translating gives CASSRGHQETQYF. Filled out from reference TRBV5-5 and TRBJ2-5, the complete variable domain reads DAGVTQSPTHLIKTRGQQVTLRCSPISGHKSVSWYQQVLGQGPQFIFQYYEKEERGRGNFPDRFSARQFPNYSSELNVNALLLGDSALYLCASSRGHQETQYFGPGTRLLVL.

The chain combines TRBV5-8 with TRBJ2-5; possible D gene TRBD2, 6 bases. This CDR3 comprises 13 residues. Germline V CDR1 and CDR2: SGHTS, YDEGEE. Between the trimmed V and J ends, which lost 0 bases and 7 bases, there was a span of 10 bases. CDR3 nucleotide sequence: TGTGCCAGCAGCTTGGCCTCCGGGGGGACCCAGTACTTC. Its protein is CASSLASGGTQYF.

This chain uses TRBV2 with TRBJ2-7, with D possibly TRBD1 on 7 matching bases. Deletions cut 10 bases from V and 1 base from J, with 14 bases between. This CDR3 region has 13 residues. The germline V gene encodes CDR1 SNHLY and CDR2 FYNNEI. As DNA, the CDR3 is TGTGCCACCCAGGGGGACTTATCCTACGAGCAGTACTTC. Its protein product is CATQGDLSYEQYF.

The chain couples TRBV4-3 to TRBJ2-7, with D possibly being TRBD2 (5 bases). Germline assignment: CDR1 LGHNA and CDR2 YSLEER. The germline V and J ends were trimmed by 3 bases and 2 bases, with 23 bases remaining between them. This CDR3 has 18 amino acids. CDR3 sequence: CASSQRLTGPSGTYEQYF. DNA for the CDR3: TGCGCCAGCAGCCAGAGGTTGACTGGACCGTCGGGAACCTACGAGCAGTACTTC.

The chain couples TRBV7-3 to TRBJ2-2; D is unclear. The CDR3 is 16 residues long. The germline V and J ends were trimmed by 0 bases and 1 base, with 9 bases remaining between them. Germline V gene lookup returns CDR1 SGHTA and CDR2 FQGTGA. Here the CDR3 reads CASSLTPTWNTGELFF. DNA for the CDR3: TGTGCCAGCAGCTTAACCCCTACATGGAACACCGGGGAGCTGTTTTTT.

This sequence joins TRBV3-1 (or the pseudogene TRBV3-2) and TRBJ1-1, with 9 bases matching TRBD1. V dropped 4 bases and J dropped 4; count of bases not matched to a gene: 10. CDR1 and CDR2 (germline): LGHDT, YNNKEL (reference sequence). This CDR3 has 16 amino acids. The CDR3 DNA is TGTGCCAGCAGCCGAATACCGGGACAGGGAGCCACTGAAGCTTTCTTT. Translating it yields CASSRIPGQGATEAFF.

The J gene is TRBJ2-7, the V gene TRBV29-1; TRBD2 matches at 11 bases. CDR3 length: 14 amino acids. Germline assignment: CDR1 SQVTM and CDR2 ANQGSEA. The J segment lost 5 bases and the V segment lost 1 base, leaving 4 bases of the junction unmatched. This CDR3 reads CSVEVPTSGNEQYF. CDR3 sequence (DNA): TGCAGCGTTGAAGTTCCGACTAGCGGGAACGAGCAGTACTTC.

The chain has TRBV25-1 and TRBJ1-4, with D tentatively TRBD1 (5 bases). The CDR3 is 15 residues long. With 3 bases removed from V and 0 bases from J, the gap between germline ends came to 8 bases. Germline loops: CDR1 MGHDK, CDR2 SYGVNS. CDR3 region: CASSDSTATNEKLFF. The DNA of the CDR3 is TGTGCCAGCAGTGATTCGACAGCAACTAATGAAAAACTGTTTTTT.

The chain carries TRBV5-1 and TRBJ2-2, with 10 nucleotides matching TRBD1. The CDR3 loop spans 15 amino acids. V dropped 5 bases and J dropped 6; count of bases not matched to a gene: 7. Germline V lookup: CDR1 SGHRS, CDR2 YFSETQ. CDR3 in DNA: TGCGCCAGCAGTTTGACAGGGGGCTACGCCGGGGAGCTGTTTTTT. Translated, it gives CASSLTGGYAGELFF.

The gene calls are TRBV13 and TRBJ2-2; D might be TRBD2 (5 bases). The CDR3 runs to 15 residues. V lost 0 bases and J lost 1, with 6 bases in between. From germline, CDR1 is PRHDT and CDR2 FYEKMQ (reference sequence). CDR3 DNA: TGTGCCAGCAGCTTAGGCGCGGGGAACACCGGGGAGCTGTTTTTT. It is translated as CASSLGAGNTGELFF.

This chain connects TRBV7-8 to TRBJ1-3; possibly TRBD1 for D (5 bases). CDR1 and CDR2 (germline): SGHVS, FQNEAQ. The CDR3 has 17 residues. The ends were cut back, 1 base at V and 0 bases at J, with 13 bases in the middle. CDR3 protein: CASSLVPGASSGNTIYF. The DNA for the CDR3 is TGTGCCAGCAGCTTAGTGCCCGGGGCCTCCTCTGGAAACACCATATATTTT.

V is TRBV19 and J is TRBJ1-1; a weak D match, TRBD1 (6 bases). Trimming took off 3 bases at V and 8 bases at J, with 10 bases between the two ends. Looked up from germline, CDR1 is LNHDA and CDR2 is SQIVND (reference sequence). There are 12 residues in the CDR3. The CDR3 region is CASSMDSREAFF. In DNA, the CDR3 is TGTGCCAGTAGTATGGACAGCAGAGAAGCTTTCTTT.

The V call is TRBV9, the J call TRBJ1-3; D gene unclear. In germline, CDR1 is SGDLS, CDR2 YYNGEE. CDR3 length equals 17 residues. V lost 0 bases and J 0 bases, leaving 13 bases between the germline ends. The CDR3, as DNA: TGTGCCAGCAGCGTAGGAGCCCCAGCCAGCTCTGGAAACACCATATATTTT. Its translation: CASSVGAPASSGNTIYF.

The V gene is TRBV6-2 or TRBV6-3, the J gene TRBJ1-2, with unresolved D. Germline V gene sequence: CDR1 MNHEY, CDR2 SVGEGT. V shed 6 bases and J shed 4 bases, with 12 bases lying between them. The CDR3 sequence is 13 residues long. For the CDR3, the DNA is TGTGCCAGCAGCAACGGTCTTGGCTATGGCTACACCTTC. It codes for CASSNGLGYGYTF.

The chain is built from TRBV5-1 and TRBJ1-2; 7 bases align to TRBD1. The V and J ends lost 4 bases and 4 bases, in that order; junction bases with no gene match: 7. Germline lookup yields CDR1 SGHRS and CDR2 YFSETQ. The CDR3 is 14 amino acids. DNA of the CDR3: TGCGCCAGCAGCACCGGACAGGATAGCTATGGCTACACCTTC. This sequence encodes CASSTGQDSYGYTF.

This clone appeared a single time. The V and J genes are TRBV15 and TRBJ2-1; 11 bases align to TRBD2. V lost 2 bases to trimming and J lost 6 bases; unmatched junction nucleotides: 6. The germline V gene has CDR1 LNHNV and CDR2 YYDKDF (reference sequence). The CDR3 totals 16 residues. CDR3 sequence (DNA): TGTGCCACCAGCAGAATACTAGCGGGAGAGACCAATGAGCAGTTCTTC. This gives the protein CATSRILAGETNEQFF.

This chain's CDR3 is CASSIGGQGTGELFF. CDR3 DNA: TGTGCCAGTAGTATTGGGGGACAGGGAACCGGGGAGCTGTTTTTT. V is TRBV19 and J is TRBJ2-2; 9 nucleotides agree with TRBD1. The junction had 4 bases not matched to a gene; V was cut back by 3 bases and J by 5 bases. Germline lookup yields CDR1 LNHDA and CDR2 SQIVND (reference sequence). The CDR3 is 15 residues long.

The CDR3 nucleotides read TGTGCCAGCAGACGGGACAGAGAAGAGACCCAGTACTTC. As protein: CASRRDREETQYF. The rearrangement joins TRBV6-5 to TRBJ2-5; TRBD1 matches at 7 bases. The ends lost 6 bases at V and 3 bases at J; junction bases unmatched: 4. The CDR3 runs 13 residues. CDR1 MNHEY and CDR2 SVGAGI come from the germline V gene.

This clone turned up a few times. This chain uses TRBV4-2 with TRBJ2-7, with D perhaps TRBD1 or TRBD2 (6 bases each). The CDR3 spans 17 residues. Germline V gives CDR1 LGHNA, CDR2 YNFKEQ. The V gene lost 1 base and the J gene lost 2 bases, with 18 bases spanning the gap. The CDR3 region is CASSQVGGGRGAYEQYF. CDR3 bases: TGTGCCAGCAGCCAAGTCGGAGGAGGTAGGGGGGCCTACGAGCAGTACTTC.

The CDR3 DNA reads TGTGCCAGCTCACCACCAAGCGTGTCGGGCGATGAGCAGTTCTTC. This sequence encodes CASSPPSVSGDEQFF. The rearrangement uses TRBV18 and TRBJ2-1; no firm D call. The CDR3 extends over 15 amino acids. V gave up 0 bases and J gave up 8 bases, with 14 bases separating them. Germline V gene lookup returns CDR1 KGHSH and CDR2 LQKENI.

Here the CDR3 reads CATSDPRVAANYGYTF. The DNA of the CDR3 is TGTGCCACCAGTGACCCGAGGGTAGCAGCTAACTATGGCTACACCTTC. V usage is TRBV24-1 and J usage is TRBJ1-2; D not certain. Germline assignment: CDR1 KGHDR and CDR2 SFDVKD. Trimming took off 4 bases at V and 0 bases at J, with 14 bases between the two ends. There are 16 residues in the CDR3.

The rearrangement joins TRBV7-6 to TRBJ2-1, with D maybe TRBD1 (6 bases). V gave up 5 bases and J gave up 6 bases, with 17 bases separating them. The CDR3 has 15 residues. Germline V lookup: CDR1 SGHVS, CDR2 FNYEAQ. CDR3 sequence: CASSRTGIGGNEQFF. The CDR3 region has the DNA TGTGCCAGCAGCAGAACAGGGATTGGGGGCAATGAGCAGTTCTTC.

The V gene is TRBV5-4, the J gene TRBJ2-3; 10 bases agree with TRBD2. V gave up 4 bases and J gave up 4 bases; unmatched junction bases: 9. The CDR3 is 16 amino acids. Per germline, CDR1 SGHNT and CDR2 YYREEE (reference sequence). CDR3 nucleotides: TGTGCCAGCAGCGATCTTAGCGGGAGGCTGGCAGATACGCAGTATTTT. Its protein product is CASSDLSGRLADTQYF.

The chain combines TRBV19 with TRBJ1-1; tentatively, D is TRBD1 (6 bases). The V end lost 5 bases, the J end lost 7 bases, and 17 bases lay between the germline ends. This CDR3 contains 14 residues. From germline, CDR1 is LNHDA and CDR2 SQIVND (reference sequence). Written as DNA, the CDR3 is TGTGCCAGTAGTTCCAGGGGACAAGCCCATGAAGCTTTCTTT. The encoded protein is CASSSRGQAHEAFF. The entire variable domain, with the rest obtained from reference TRBV19 and TRBJ1-1, is as follows: DGGITQSPKYLFRKEGQNVTLSCEQNLNHDAMYWYRQDPGQGLRLIYYSQIVNDFQKGDIAEGYSVSREKKESFPLTVTSAQKNPTAFYLCASSSRGQAHEAFFGQGTRLTVV.

This clone appeared once. The chain couples TRBV5-1 to TRBJ1-1, with 7 bases matching TRBD1. This CDR3 has 14 amino acids. The V and J ends lost 6 bases and 1 base, in that order; junction bases with no gene match: 6. Germline CDR1 SGHRS, CDR2 YFSETQ. The CDR3 bases are TGCGCCAGCACTCCCGGGACAGAGAACACTGAAGCTTTCTTT. The encoded protein is CASTPGTENTEAFF.